Listed here are 28 T cell receptor beta chains from one sample, sequenced in a study of response to subunit inactivated influenza vaccine. A single record per CDR3 protein comes from TCRdb applying MiXCR to the RT-PCR reads. Here the sample spans a few hundred thousand distinct CDR3 sequences, approximately 21% being singletons. Sequences were derived from PBMCs from blood, sampled less than 22 months after vaccination. Every receptor here comes from a man aged 50-75 years who received an inactivated influenza vaccine.

The rearrangement joins TRBV13 to TRBJ1-2; TRBD1 matches 11 bases. CDR3 length: 13 residues. V trimming: 5 bases; J trimming: 6 bases; junction bases outside the gene matches: 2. Germline loops: CDR1 PRHDT, CDR2 FYEKMQ (reference sequence). The CDR3 DNA reads TGTGCCAGCAGCCGGGGACAGGGGGATGGCTACACCTTC. It translates to CASSRGQGDGYTF. Complete variable domain (other parts from reference TRBV13 and TRBJ1-2): AAGVIQSPRHLIKEKRETATLKCYPIPRHDTVYWYQQGPGQDPQFLISFYEKMQSDKGSIPDRFSAQQFSDYHSELNMSSLELGDSALYFCASSRGQGDGYTFGSGTRLTVV.

This rearrangement joins TRBV7-8 to TRBJ1-6; D remains unclear. V was trimmed by 1 base and J by 8 bases, leaving 6 bases between them. The CDR3 runs to 13 residues. The V gene's germline CDR1 is SGHVS and CDR2 FQNEAQ. The CDR3 is CASSLELYSPLHF. The CDR3 DNA reads as TGTGCCAGCAGCTTAGAACTGTATTCACCCCTCCACTTT.

There are many counts of this clonotype. The V call is TRBV29-1, the J call TRBJ1-4; no firm D call. The germline V gene encodes CDR1 SQVTM and CDR2 ANQGSEA. Trimming left V 4 bases short and J 3 bases short, with 9 bases between. The CDR3 covers 13 residues. CDR3 bases: TGCAGCGTTGCAGGCAGATCTAATGAAAAACTGTTTTTT. It specifies CSVAGRSNEKLFF.

This clonotype was recorded a few times. The chain is built from TRBV6-1 and TRBJ1-5, with TRBD1 matching 7 bases. V lost 7 bases to trimming and J lost 0 bases; unmatched junction nucleotides: 12. This CDR3 is built from 17 residues. CDR1 and CDR2 from the germline V gene are MNHNS and SASEGT. CDR3 DNA sequence: TGTGCCAGCAACCTCCCGGGACAGCAATATAGCAATCAGCCCCAGCATTTT. This gives the protein CASNLPGQQYSNQPQHF.

The genes are TRBV7-2 and TRBJ1-2; perhaps TRBD1 as D (5 bases). This CDR3 region has 16 residues. CDR1 and CDR2 from the germline V gene are SGHTA and FQGNSA. Deletions cut 1 base from V and 4 bases from J, with 16 bases between. The CDR3 sequence is CASSLGSGPGGYGYTF. The CDR3 bases are TGTGCCAGCAGCTTAGGGTCAGGGCCCGGCGGCTATGGCTACACCTTC. The whole variable domain, remainder taken from reference TRBV7-2 and TRBJ1-2, is GAGVSQSPSNKVTEKGKDVELRCDPISGHTALYWYRQSLGQGLEFLIYFQGNSAPDKSGLPSDRFSAERTGGSVSTLTIQRTQQEDSAVYLCASSLGSGPGGYGYTFGSGTRLTVV.

The sample holds many counts of this clonotype. This rearrangement joins TRBV4-1 to TRBJ1-1, with unresolved D. V was shortened by 0 bases and J by 4 bases, with 9 bases between the two germline ends. This CDR3 spans 14 amino acids. Germline loops: CDR1 MGHRA, CDR2 YSYEKL. The CDR3 loop reads CASSQESRSTEAFF. The CDR3 bases are TGCGCCAGCAGCCAAGAGTCCAGGTCCACTGAAGCTTTCTTT.

This clonotype appeared a few times. This chain joins TRBV18 and TRBJ2-3; D possibly corresponds to TRBD1 (5 bases). The CDR3 runs 14 residues. Germline CDR1 reads KGHSH; CDR2 reads LQKENI. Between the trimmed V and J ends, which lost 1 base and 5 bases, there was a span of 10 bases. DNA of the CDR3: TGTGCCAGCTCACCACGATGGGGCCAAGATACGCAGTATTTT. It yields the protein CASSPRWGQDTQYF.

This clonotype was seen more than once but under ten times. CDR3 DNA sequence: TGTGCCAGCAGCTTATTCCTGCCTAGCGGGGGGCGGAACATTCAGTACTTC. It encodes CASSLFLPSGGRNIQYF. The V gene is TRBV7-2, the J gene TRBJ2-4, with 11 bases that match TRBD2. Trimming took 2 bases from V and 7 from J; bases not matched to a gene: 10. Germline CDR1 is SGHTA and CDR2 is FQGNSA. This CDR3 contains 17 residues. The entire variable domain, with the rest obtained from reference TRBV7-2 and TRBJ2-4, is as follows: GAGVSQSPSNKVTEKGKDVELRCDPISGHTALYWYRQSLGQGLEFLIYFQGNSAPDKSGLPSDRFSAERTGGSVSTLTIQRTQQEDSAVYLCASSLFLPSGGRNIQYFGAGTRLSVL.

The chain uses TRBV11-2 and TRBJ2-4, with no clear D. The CDR3 contains 14 residues. Trimming left V 0 bases short and J 6 bases short, with 9 bases between. The germline gives CDR1 SGHAT, CDR2 FQNNGV. CDR3 in amino acids: CASSLDQRVNIQYF. In DNA form, the CDR3 reads TGTGCCAGCAGCTTAGATCAAAGGGTAAACATTCAGTACTTC.

This clonotype was recorded a few times. J is TRBJ1-2 and V is TRBV7-9; 8 bases fit TRBD1. The germline gives CDR1 SEHNR, CDR2 FQNEAQ (reference sequence). With V trimmed by 0 bases and J by 9 bases, 3 bases remained unmatched. The length of the CDR3 is 13 residues. This chain's CDR3 is CASSLARQGSYTF. CDR3 nucleotide sequence: TGTGCCAGCAGCTTAGCGCGACAGGGGAGCTACACCTTC.

This chain uses TRBV11-2 with TRBJ2-5; 9 nucleotides match TRBD1. The germline gives CDR1 SGHAT, CDR2 FQNNGV. V lost 5 bases, J lost 5 bases, and 12 bases stayed unmatched. CDR3 size: 16 residues. The CDR3 DNA sequence: TGTGCCAGCAGCCTTCCGGGACAGGGCGTTCGGGAGACCCAGTACTTC. Its protein is CASSLPGQGVRETQYF.

This clonotype has just a few counts. The chain recombines TRBV6-2 or TRBV6-3 with TRBJ1-5, with TRBD1 matching over 7 bases. The junction had 9 bases not matched to a gene; V was cut back by 5 bases and J by 2 bases. The CDR3 extends over 16 amino acids. The germline V gene has CDR1 MNHEY and CDR2 SVGEGT. The CDR3 coding sequence is TGTGCCAGCAGTAACCACGACAGGGTCGGCAATCAGCCCCAGCATTTT. Its translation is CASSNHDRVGNQPQHF.

In this sample, this clonotype turned up a few times. The chain recombines TRBV5-1 with TRBJ1-1; weak D call: TRBD1 (6 bases). The V and J ends lost 0 bases and 4 bases respectively, with 13 bases between them. CDR1 and CDR2 from the germline V gene are SGHRS and YFSETQ. The CDR3 has 15 residues. CDR3 in amino acids: CASSLADRIGTEAFF. The CDR3 bases are TGCGCCAGCAGCTTGGCCGACAGGATAGGCACTGAAGCTTTCTTT.

This clonotype has just a few counts. The rearrangement joins TRBV6-5 to TRBJ1-1; 8 nucleotides line up with TRBD1. The V gene end was trimmed by 4 bases and the J gene end by 2 bases; junction bases not matched to a gene: 6. The CDR3 is made up of 15 amino acids. The germline V gene encodes CDR1 MNHEY and CDR2 SVGAGI. For the CDR3, the DNA is TGTGCCAGCAGTTCCCCAGGGGGCAGAAACACTGAAGCTTTCTTT. Translation: CASSSPGGRNTEAFF.

The rearrangement links TRBV7-2 to TRBJ1-4; TRBD1 agrees at 7 bases. J lost 4 bases, V lost 4 bases, and 9 bases had no gene match. The CDR3 has 16 residues. Germline values: CDR1 SGHTA, CDR2 FQGNSA. DNA for the CDR3: TGTGCCAGCAGCTCATTTCCGGGACAGCTTAATGAAAAACTGTTTTTT. As protein: CASSSFPGQLNEKLFF.

The chain recombines TRBV7-2 with TRBJ2-7; D uncertain. Germline CDR1 and CDR2: SGHTA and FQGNSA. The CDR3 covers 14 residues. The V end was cut by 2 bases, the J end by 1 base, with 9 bases between. CDR3 sequence reads: CASSLQDRSYEQYF. CDR3 DNA: TGTGCCAGCAGCTTACAAGACCGATCCTACGAGCAGTACTTC.

CDR3 region: CASSPTSGSYEQYF. The DNA for the CDR3 is TGTGCCAGCAGTCCTACTAGCGGTTCCTACGAGCAGTACTTC. This chain joins TRBV6-2 or TRBV6-3 and TRBJ2-7, with TRBD2 identical over 8 bases. The V gene end was trimmed by 5 bases and the J gene end by 1 base; junction bases not matched to a gene: 4. This CDR3 has 14 amino acids. Germline loops: CDR1 MNHEY, CDR2 SVGEGT.

This clonotype appeared many times. The genes are TRBV3-1 and TRBJ2-5; D is undetermined. The CDR3 has 12 residues. V was pared by 4 bases and J by 5 bases, with 8 bases between. The germline V gene has CDR1 LGHDT and CDR2 YNNKEL (reference sequence). As DNA, the CDR3 is TGTGCCAGCAGCCCGGTGGGGGAGACCCAGTACTTC. It encodes CASSPVGETQYF.

This clonotype was recorded a few times. The chain has TRBV6-5 and TRBJ2-7; D remains unclear. V was pared by 2 bases and J by 0 bases, with 17 bases between. There are 17 residues in the CDR3. CDR1 and CDR2 from the germline V gene are MNHEY and SVGAGI. This CDR3 reads CASSYRGRQTSSYEQYF. CDR3 DNA sequence: TGTGCCAGCAGTTACCGCGGACGCCAGACCTCCTCCTACGAGCAGTACTTC.

CDR3 region: CASSQERLPSTDTQYF. For the CDR3, the DNA is TGTGCCAGCAGCCAAGAACGGCTACCTAGCACAGATACGCAGTATTTT. The V and J genes are TRBV3-1 and TRBJ2-3; D unresolved. Trimming removed 0 bases at V and 0 bases at J, with 10 bases between. The CDR3 runs 16 residues. From germline, CDR1 is LGHDT and CDR2 YNNKEL (reference sequence).

The chain couples TRBV4-3 to TRBJ1-2, with 7 bases matching TRBD1. V was clipped by 4 bases and J by 8 bases; unmatched bases: 7. CDR3 size: 13 residues. Germline loops: CDR1 LGHNA, CDR2 YSLEER. The CDR3 DNA reads TGCGCCAGCAGCCTCCGACAGGGACACGGCTACACCTTC. Protein: CASSLRQGHGYTF.

There are a few counts of this clonotype. This chain links TRBV5-4 with TRBJ2-7, with D possibly called TRBD1 or TRBD2 (5 bases each). The V end was cut by 4 bases, the J end by 4 bases, with 12 bases between. Germline assignment: CDR1 SGHNT and CDR2 YYREEE (reference sequence). CDR3 length: 13 residues. Here the CDR3 DNA reads TGTGCCAGCAGCCGGGGCGTGAGTTACGAGCAGTACTTC. Translated: CASSRGVSYEQYF.

This clonotype was found a few times. J is TRBJ1-1 and V is TRBV10-3; D remains unclear. CDR3 length: 13 residues. Trimming shortened V by 1 base and J by 1 base, and 4 bases separated the two germline ends. The germline V gene encodes CDR1 ENHRY and CDR2 SYGVKD. The CDR3 bases are TGTGCCATCAGTGAGTATCCGAACACTGAAGCTTTCTTT. Translated, it gives CAISEYPNTEAFF.

A few counts support this clonotype. CDR3 protein: CASPASGSHEQYF. CDR3 nucleotides: TGTGCCAGCCCTGCTAGCGGGAGTCACGAGCAGTACTTC. The chain uses TRBV9 and TRBJ2-7, with TRBD2 matching over 10 bases. In germline, CDR1 is SGDLS, CDR2 YYNGEE. The junction had 6 bases not matched to a gene; V was cut back by 7 bases and J by 5 bases. The CDR3 is 13 residues long.

The chain links TRBV19 to TRBJ1-1, with 9 bases lining up with TRBD1. The CDR3 contains 15 residues. Per germline, CDR1 LNHDA and CDR2 SQIVND (reference sequence). V gave up 4 bases and J gave up 4 bases; unmatched junction bases: 7. CDR3 nucleotides: TGTGCCAGTAGTACATGGGGACAGGGCGGCACTGAAGCTTTCTTT. This codes for CASSTWGQGGTEAFF. Filled out from reference TRBV19 and TRBJ1-1, the complete variable domain reads DGGITQSPKYLFRKEGQNVTLSCEQNLNHDAMYWYRQDPGQGLRLIYYSQIVNDFQKGDIAEGYSVSREKKESFPLTVTSAQKNPTAFYLCASSTWGQGGTEAFFGQGTRLTVV.

The rearrangement links TRBV25-1 to TRBJ2-2; D is perhaps TRBD1 (6 bases). The CDR3 runs 16 residues. V was clipped by 3 bases and J by 7 bases, with 18 bases between them. Germline V CDR1 and CDR2: MGHDK, SYGVNS. The CDR3 DNA follows: TGTGCCAGCAGTGAGATCGGGACATCTTATGGCGGGGAGCTGTTTTTT. This gives the protein CASSEIGTSYGGELFF.

This clonotype has a handful of counts. The gene calls are TRBV4-3 and TRBJ2-2; no firm D call. In germline, CDR1 is LGHNA, CDR2 YSLEER. The V gene lost 1 base and the J gene lost 3 bases, with 12 bases spanning the gap. CDR3 length equals 16 residues. The CDR3 coding sequence is TGCGCCAGCAGCCAAGTGAAACGGCCCTACACCGGGGAGCTGTTTTTT. It translates to CASSQVKRPYTGELFF.

The chain combines TRBV24-1 with TRBJ2-5; tentative D call: TRBD2 (6 bases). The V end was cut by 8 bases, the J end by 5 bases, with 17 bases between. Per the germline V gene, CDR1 is KGHDR and CDR2 is SFDVKD. This CDR3 region has 14 residues. Written as DNA, the CDR3 is TGTGCCACCACTGGGACTTCATTGTTTGAGACCCAGTACTTC. Its protein product is CATTGTSLFETQYF.